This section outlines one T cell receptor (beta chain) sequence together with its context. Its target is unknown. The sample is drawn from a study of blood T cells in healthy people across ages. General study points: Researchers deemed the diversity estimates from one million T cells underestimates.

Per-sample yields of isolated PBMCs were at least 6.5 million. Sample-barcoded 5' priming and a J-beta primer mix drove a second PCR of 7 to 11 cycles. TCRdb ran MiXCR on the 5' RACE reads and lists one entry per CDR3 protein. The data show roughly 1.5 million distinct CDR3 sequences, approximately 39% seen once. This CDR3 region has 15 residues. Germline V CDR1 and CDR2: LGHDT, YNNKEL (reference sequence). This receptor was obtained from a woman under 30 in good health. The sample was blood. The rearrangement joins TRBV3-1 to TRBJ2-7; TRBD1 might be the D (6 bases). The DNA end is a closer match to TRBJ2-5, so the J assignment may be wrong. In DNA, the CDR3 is TGTGCCAGCAGCCAAGAGAGGACAGTGGGGGAGACCCAGTACTTC. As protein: CASSQERTVGETQYF.